The 24 T cell receptor beta chains below all came from one sample that was sequenced in a study of blood T cell repertoires in COVID-19. TCRdb keeps only in-frame clones here, not all; method: immunoSEQ multiplex PCR. The data contain 95,000 to 150,000 clones, 85% of them singletons. Sequencing used peripheral blood. These receptors came from an elderly man with acute or convalescent COVID-19.

This clone has only one observation. V and J are TRBV10-3 and TRBJ1-4; 9 nucleotides align to TRBD1. CDR3 size: 14 residues. The J segment lost 8 bases and the V segment lost 6 bases, leaving 7 bases of the junction unmatched. Germline V gives CDR1 ENHRY, CDR2 SYGVKD. CDR3 loop: CAIRKDRGFEKLFF. Written as DNA, the CDR3 is TGTGCCATCAGGAAGGACAGGGGTTTCGAAAAACTGTTTTTT.

The CDR3 sequence: CAISDQGQVQTNTEAFF. In DNA form, the CDR3 reads TGTGCCATCAGTGACCAGGGACAGGTCCAAACAAACACTGAAGCTTTCTTT. This chain links TRBV10-3 with TRBJ1-1; 8 nucleotides align to TRBD1. V was clipped by 3 bases and J by 2 bases; unmatched bases: 11. Germline CDR1 is ENHRY and CDR2 is SYGVKD. This CDR3 is built from 17 residues.

The chain carries TRBV7-8 and TRBJ1-2, with D possibly TRBD1 on 6 matching bases. The V end was cut by 3 bases, the J end by 8 bases, with 13 bases between. The CDR3 sequence is 13 residues long. Germline V gene lookup returns CDR1 SGHVS and CDR2 FQNEAQ. CDR3 sequence reads: CASSLRGAQGYTF. DNA of the CDR3: TGTGCCAGCAGCTTGCGGGGGGCACAAGGCTACACCTTC. Variable domain in full (rest from reference TRBV7-8 and TRBJ1-2): GAGVSQSPRYKVAKRGQDVALRCDPISGHVSLFWYQQALGQGPEFLTYFQNEAQLDKSGLPSDRFFAERPEGSVSTLKIQRTQQEDSAVYLCASSLRGAQGYTFGSGTRLTVV.

The J gene is TRBJ1-1, the V gene TRBV6-2 or TRBV6-3; TRBD1 aligns across 10 bases. Germline CDR1 is MNHEY and CDR2 is SVGEGT. The V segment lost 2 bases and the J segment 10 bases; nucleotides outside the gene matches: 4. There are 13 residues in the CDR3. The CDR3 protein is CASSYAGTGVAFF. CDR3 DNA sequence: TGTGCCAGCAGTTACGCCGGGACAGGGGTAGCTTTCTTT.

The chain employs TRBV27 and TRBJ2-1, with 7 bases that match TRBD2. CDR3 length equals 16 residues. V lost 4 bases to trimming and J lost 0 bases; unmatched junction nucleotides: 6. Germline V lookup: CDR1 MNHEY, CDR2 SMNVEV (reference sequence). The DNA of the CDR3 is TGTGCCAGCAGTTCCGAGCGGGGAAACTCCTACAATGAGCAGTTCTTC. It codes for CASSSERGNSYNEQFF.

The chain joins TRBV6-2 or TRBV6-3 to TRBJ2-3; TRBD2 aligns across 14 bases. The CDR3 contains 17 residues. Germline assignment: CDR1 MNHEY and CDR2 SVGEGT. The V and J ends lost 2 bases and 5 bases, in that order; junction bases with no gene match: 6. The CDR3, as DNA: TGTGCCAGCAGTTACCCCGGGACTAGCGGGGGAGTAGATACGCAGTATTTT. This translates into CASSYPGTSGGVDTQYF.

The V gene is TRBV6-2 or TRBV6-3, the J gene TRBJ1-5; TRBD1 agrees at 7 bases. The J segment lost 2 bases and the V segment lost 1 base, leaving 2 bases of the junction unmatched. From germline, CDR1 is MNHEY and CDR2 SVGEGT. This CDR3 is 15 amino acids long. The CDR3 nucleotides read TGTGCCAGCAGTTACTACAGGGGCGGCAATCAGCCCCAGCATTTT. As protein: CASSYYRGGNQPQHF.

This chain joins TRBV27 and TRBJ1-2, with D maybe TRBD1 (6 bases). The CDR3 totals 11 residues. With 6 bases removed from V and 5 bases from J, the gap between germline ends came to 7 bases. Germline V gene data show CDR1 as MNHEY and CDR2 as SMNVEV (reference sequence). The CDR3 nucleotides are TGTGCCAGCAGCACAGGGTATGGCTACACCTTC. This translates into CASSTGYGYTF.

The rearrangement uses TRBV6-5 and TRBJ1-1, with 7 bases identical to TRBD1. V was pared by 3 bases and J by 8 bases, with 3 bases of the junction left unmatched. CDR3 length: 12 amino acids. In germline, CDR1 is MNHEY, CDR2 SVGAGI. The CDR3 spells CASSYLTGEAFF. The CDR3 bases are TGTGCCAGCAGTTATCTGACAGGGGAAGCTTTCTTT.

This chain uses TRBV10-3 with TRBJ1-1, with D perhaps TRBD1 (6 bases). Germline assignment: CDR1 ENHRY and CDR2 SYGVKD. V lost 6 bases to trimming and J lost 8 bases, with 10 bases between them. CDR3 length equals 11 residues. DNA for the CDR3: TGTGCCATCAGCAAGGGGACAGAAGCTTTCTTT. As protein: CAISKGTEAFF.

The chain joins TRBV18 to TRBJ1-1; 12 bases line up with TRBD1. Per the germline V gene, CDR1 is KGHSH and CDR2 is LQKENI. The length of the CDR3 is 16 residues. V gave up 6 bases and J gave up 5 bases; unmatched junction bases: 10. CDR3 sequence reads: CASSLPGQGARTEAFF. CDR3 in DNA: TGTGCCAGCTCCCTCCCGGGACAGGGGGCGAGGACTGAAGCTTTCTTT.

This chain joins TRBV5-1 and TRBJ2-1; 10 nucleotides line up with TRBD2. The V segment lost 5 bases and the J segment 8 bases; nucleotides outside the gene matches: 19. CDR3 length equals 18 residues. CDR1 is SGHRS and CDR2 is YFSETQ in the germline V gene. Here the CDR3 reads CASSQGLAGVGGGHEQFF. The CDR3 DNA sequence: TGCGCCAGCAGTCAAGGGCTAGCGGGAGTTGGAGGGGGCCATGAGCAGTTCTTC.

The chain couples TRBV25-1 to TRBJ1-2; maybe TRBD1 (6 bases). The CDR3 has 12 residues. V gave up 6 bases and J gave up 4 bases, with 9 bases separating them. The V gene's germline CDR1 is MGHDK and CDR2 SYGVNS. The CDR3 DNA reads TGTGCCAGCAGGACAGGAACCTATGGCTACACCTTC. Translated, it gives CASRTGTYGYTF.

The gene calls are TRBV7-9 and TRBJ1-6, with TRBD1 identical over 7 bases. The junction had 7 bases not matched to a gene; V was cut back by 5 bases and J by 12 bases. From germline, CDR1 is SEHNR and CDR2 FQNEAQ (reference sequence). This CDR3 comprises 13 residues. CDR3 DNA sequence: TGTGCCAGCAGCCCGGGACAGAGGCAACCCCTCCACTTT. This translates into CASSPGQRQPLHF. The whole variable domain, filled in from reference TRBV7-9 and TRBJ1-6, reads DTGVSQNPRHKITKRGQNVTFRCDPISEHNRLYWYRQTLGQGPEFLTYFQNEAQLEKSRLLSDRFSAERPKGSFSTLEIQRTEQGDSAMYLCASSPGQRQPLHFGNGTRLTVT.

The chain joins TRBV27 to TRBJ1-6, with 8 positions matching TRBD1. Per germline, CDR1 MNHEY and CDR2 SMNVEV (reference sequence). J was trimmed by 5 bases and V by 7 bases; bases with no gene match: 10. The CDR3 is 16 amino acids. The CDR3 here is CASNPFRDRNNSPLHF. Here the CDR3 DNA reads TGTGCCAGCAACCCCTTCCGGGACAGGAATAATTCACCCCTCCACTTT.

The V call is TRBV4-1, the J call TRBJ2-5; 9 bases align to TRBD1. Germline values: CDR1 MGHRA, CDR2 YSYEKL. V was clipped by 1 base and J by 7 bases; unmatched bases: 13. The CDR3 totals 17 residues. CDR3 loop: CASSQVNPGQGSGTQYF. Here the CDR3 DNA reads TGCGCCAGCAGCCAAGTAAATCCGGGACAGGGATCTGGGACCCAGTACTTC.

The V call is TRBV7-2, the J call TRBJ1-2; maybe TRBD1 (5 bases). Trimming shortened V by 5 bases and J by 5 bases, and 15 bases separated the two germline ends. CDR3 length: 14 residues. Germline V gene lookup returns CDR1 SGHTA and CDR2 FQGNSA. CDR3: CASSGEWGGYGYTF. CDR3 coding DNA: TGTGCCAGCAGCGGGGAATGGGGGGGTTATGGCTACACCTTC.

The chain carries TRBV9 and TRBJ2-1, with a possible D match to TRBD1 (5 bases). This CDR3 has 13 residues. The germline V gene has CDR1 SGDLS and CDR2 YYNGEE. With 0 bases removed from V and 12 bases from J, the gap between germline ends came to 13 bases. The CDR3 loop reads CASSVDGARLQFF. The CDR3 nucleotides read TGTGCCAGCAGCGTAGATGGGGCCCGATTGCAGTTCTTC.

CDR3 sequence reads: CASSLGQGSAGNTIYF. The DNA for the CDR3 is TGTGCCAGCAGCTTAGGACAGGGGTCTGCTGGAAACACCATATATTTT. The chain joins TRBV11-2 to TRBJ1-3; TRBD1 aligns across 8 bases. Per germline, CDR1 SGHAT and CDR2 FQNNGV. The CDR3 contains 16 residues. V lost 1 base, J lost 2 bases, and 4 bases stayed unmatched.

CDR3 in amino acids: CASSLRGANYAVTF. CDR3 in DNA: TGTGCCAGCAGTTTACGCGGAGCCAACTATGCCGTCACCTTC. The V call is TRBV28, the J call TRBJ1-2; the D is unclear. V lost 2 bases and J lost 13, with 20 bases in between. The CDR3 is 14 amino acids. Per the germline V gene, CDR1 is MDHEN and CDR2 is SYDVKM.

The V and J genes are TRBV28 and TRBJ2-4; D is uncertain. Trimming shortened V by 8 bases and J by 7 bases, and 12 bases separated the two germline ends. Germline V gives CDR1 MDHEN, CDR2 SYDVKM. This CDR3 contains 12 residues. The CDR3 bases are TGTGCCAGCGAAGGTATCGGGAACATTCAGTACTTC. Encoded protein: CASEGIGNIQYF. Full variable domain (rest looked up from reference TRBV28 and TRBJ2-4): DVKVTQSSRYLVKRTGEKVFLECVQDMDHENMFWYRQDPGLGLRLIYFSYDVKMKEKGDIPEGYSVSREKKERFSLILESASTNQTSMYLCASEGIGNIQYFGAGTRLSVL.

The rearrangement joins TRBV6-1 to TRBJ1-4; 7 nucleotides align to TRBD1. V shed 4 bases and J 0 bases; nucleotides not matched to a gene: 11. CDR3 length: 18 residues. Germline CDR1 and CDR2: MNHNS and SASEGT. CDR3 region: CASSAQGPFPPTNEKLFF. In DNA, the CDR3 is TGTGCCAGCAGTGCACAGGGGCCCTTCCCCCCAACTAATGAAAAACTGTTTTTT.

This clone was seen only once. The rearrangement uses TRBV7-9 and TRBJ1-5, with 9 bases that match TRBD1. With 5 bases clipped from V and 2 bases from J, the junction kept 4 bases outside the gene matches. The CDR3 runs 15 residues. CDR1 is SEHNR, CDR2 FQNEAQ, per germline (reference sequence). The CDR3 DNA follows: TGTGCCAGCAGCCCGGGACAGGGTGGCAATCAGCCCCAGCATTTT. Translation: CASSPGQGGNQPQHF.

The chain recombines TRBV10-2 with TRBJ2-5, with TRBD1 matching 7 bases. The CDR3 has 14 amino acids. After removal of 5 bases from V and 9 bases from J, the junction contained 12 bases not matched to a gene. Germline V gene lookup returns CDR1 WSHSY and CDR2 SAAADI. CDR3: CASSQGQVELAQYF. The CDR3 nucleotides read TGCGCCAGCAGTCAAGGACAGGTCGAGTTGGCCCAGTACTTC.